Shown below are 30 T cell receptor beta chains from a single sample sequenced in a study of cytomegalovirus exposure and HLA in healthy donors. The data were produced by immunoSEQ multiplex PCR, yet TCRdb's version contains in-frame clones alone and is incomplete. This table holds around 150,000 clones, about 86% found once. The specimen sequenced was PBMCs. The receptors originated from a woman aged 18-30 years in good health and CMV-seropositive.

This sequence joins TRBV28 and TRBJ1-4; 10 positions agree with TRBD1. After removal of 9 bases from V and 7 bases from J, the junction contained 5 bases not matched to a gene. CDR3 length: 13 residues. The germline V gene encodes CDR1 MDHEN and CDR2 SYDVKM. CDR3 region: CASRDRGVEKLFF. The CDR3 DNA follows: TGTGCCAGTCGGGACAGGGGAGTTGAAAAACTGTTTTTT.

The J gene is TRBJ2-2, the V gene TRBV28; 7 nucleotides align to TRBD1. V gave up 4 bases and J gave up 3 bases; unmatched junction bases: 5. Per germline, CDR1 MDHEN and CDR2 SYDVKM. The CDR3 has 15 residues. Here the CDR3 DNA reads TGTGCCAGCAGTTCGACAGGGATGTACACCGGGGAGCTGTTTTTT. Its protein product is CASSSTGMYTGELFF.

V and J are TRBV4-3 and TRBJ2-2; D remains ambiguous. The CDR3 has 11 residues. In germline, CDR1 is LGHNA, CDR2 YSLEER. V gave up 4 bases and J gave up 8 bases, with 5 bases separating them. The CDR3 region is CASSLQGELFF. DNA for the CDR3: TGCGCCAGCAGCCTCCAGGGGGAGCTGTTTTTT.

The V and J genes are TRBV19 and TRBJ2-7; no reliable D call. Germline CDR1 reads LNHDA; CDR2 reads SQIVND (reference sequence). V lost 4 bases, J lost 4 bases, and 17 bases lay in between. The CDR3 is made up of 15 amino acids. CDR3 coding DNA: TGTGCCAGTAGTACTCAGCGACGCAATAGATACGAGCAGTACTTC. Protein: CASSTQRRNRYEQYF.

V and J are TRBV7-8 and TRBJ1-1; no definite D call. Per germline, CDR1 SGHVS and CDR2 FQNEAQ. Trimming stripped 3 bases from V and 11 bases from J, with 16 bases between. This CDR3 is built from 13 residues. This chain's CDR3 is CASSFLSGRDAFF. CDR3 in DNA: TGTGCCAGCAGCTTTCTTTCGGGGAGAGACGCTTTCTTT.

V and J are TRBV30 and TRBJ1-2; 11 nucleotides agree with TRBD1. With V trimmed by 0 bases and J by 14 bases, 8 bases remained unmatched. The CDR3 extends over 13 amino acids. Germline V gene data show CDR1 as GTSNPN and CDR2 as SVGIG (reference sequence). The DNA for the CDR3 is TGTGCCTGGAGTGTGGGACAGGGGGTCTTTTATACCTTC. Protein product: CAWSVGQGVFYTF.

V gene TRBV5-1 combines with J gene TRBJ2-1, with 9 positions matching TRBD2. Germline V gene sequence: CDR1 SGHRS, CDR2 YFSETQ. V lost 4 bases and J lost 4; bases outside the gene matches: 15. The CDR3 totals 18 residues. The CDR3 DNA reads TGCGCCAGCAGCCGACGCACCTCTAGCGGGATGGGTTACAATGAGCAGTTCTTC. Translated: CASSRRTSSGMGYNEQFF.

This sequence joins TRBV19 and TRBJ1-2; D uncertain. Per the germline V gene, CDR1 is LNHDA and CDR2 is SQIVND (reference sequence). V shed 7 bases and J shed 8 bases, with 20 bases lying between them. The CDR3 sequence is 14 residues long. The CDR3 DNA sequence: TGTGCCAGTACCGGTTTACAACTAGCTCGGGGCTACACCTTC. Translation gives CASTGLQLARGYTF.

The J gene is TRBJ2-6, the V gene TRBV9, with a weak D call TRBD1 (6 bases). The germline gives CDR1 SGDLS, CDR2 YYNGEE. This CDR3 region has 16 residues. The ends were cut back, 2 bases at V and 4 bases at J, with 13 bases in the middle. CDR3 in amino acids: CASSVSRGGGANVLTF. The CDR3 nucleotides are TGTGCCAGCAGCGTTTCCAGGGGTGGCGGGGCCAACGTCCTGACTTTC.

This chain links TRBV6-5 with TRBJ2-3; D gene unclear. The V end lost 4 bases, the J end lost 2 bases, and 7 bases lay between the germline ends. Germline loops: CDR1 MNHEY, CDR2 SVGAGI. This CDR3 contains 13 residues. The chain's CDR3 is CASSWAPTDTQYF. In nucleotides, the CDR3 is TGTGCCAGCAGTTGGGCTCCCACAGATACGCAGTATTTT.

DNA for the CDR3: TGTGCCAGCAGCTTGAGGCAGGGGGCCGACGGCTACACCTTC. This encodes CASSLRQGADGYTF. This chain links TRBV5-4 with TRBJ1-2; the match to TRBD1 covers 8 bases. V was pared by 1 base and J by 8 bases, with 7 bases of the junction left unmatched. CDR1 is SGHNT, CDR2 YYREEE, per germline (reference sequence). The CDR3 has 14 residues.

This clone was counted once. The chain combines TRBV9 with TRBJ2-1, with 8 bases identical to TRBD2. Germline values: CDR1 SGDLS, CDR2 YYNGEE. The CDR3 is 18 residues long. J was trimmed by 1 base and V by 3 bases; bases with no gene match: 12. The chain's CDR3 is CASSAPRAGGKSYNEQFF. CDR3 coding DNA: TGTGCCAGCAGCGCCCCACGTGCGGGGGGCAAATCCTACAATGAGCAGTTCTTC.

This clone has a single count. The rearrangement uses TRBV16 and TRBJ2-5, with TRBD1 as a possible D gene (7 bases). Trimming removed 2 bases from V and 1 base from J, with 14 bases in between. CDR1 is KGHSY, CDR2 FQNENV, per germline. The length of the CDR3 is 16 residues. CDR3 DNA sequence: TGTGCCAGCAGCCAAGGGTCAGGGGGACTCCAAGAGACCCAGTACTTC. The encoded protein is CASSQGSGGLQETQYF.

This sequence joins TRBV18 and TRBJ1-1; D possibly corresponds to TRBD1 (6 bases). This CDR3 comprises 15 residues. V was pared by 2 bases and J by 6 bases, with 16 bases between. The V gene's germline CDR1 is KGHSH and CDR2 LQKENI. CDR3 coding DNA: TGTGCCAGCTCACCAGATAACAGGGTTATACCTGAAGCTTTCTTT. Its translation is CASSPDNRVIPEAFF.

This clone has a single count. As DNA, the CDR3 is TGTGCCAGCAGCTTGGACGGCGACATCTATGGCTACACCTTC. Its translation is CASSLDGDIYGYTF. The chain carries TRBV5-4 and TRBJ1-2; D not resolved. Germline values: CDR1 SGHNT, CDR2 YYREEE (reference sequence). The germline V and J ends were trimmed by 0 bases and 4 bases, with 10 bases remaining between them. The CDR3 length is 14 residues.

The J gene is TRBJ1-2, the V gene TRBV5-1; D unclear. The CDR3 runs 16 residues. Germline CDR1 SGHRS, CDR2 YFSETQ. Deletions cut 7 bases from V and 0 bases from J, with 19 bases between. The CDR3 nucleotides read TGCGCCAGCGGGGATGGGAGGCCGTTCTCTAACTATGGCTACACCTTC. Protein sequence: CASGDGRPFSNYGYTF.

The rearrangement links TRBV5-1 to TRBJ2-2, with 11 positions matching TRBD1. This CDR3 has 18 residues. Germline-derived CDR1 and CDR2 are SGHRS and YFSETQ. Losses at the gene ends were 4 bases for V and 3 bases for J; bases not matched to a gene: 11. In DNA, the CDR3 is TGCGCCAGCAGCACCGGACAGGGGGCGGCTGCTTACACCGGGGAGCTGTTTTTT. Protein product: CASSTGQGAAAYTGELFF. Full variable domain (remainder filled in from reference TRBV5-1 and TRBJ2-2): KAGVTQTPRYLIKTRGQQVTLSCSPISGHRSVSWYQQTPGQGLQFLFEYFSETQRNKGNFPGRFSGRQFSNSRSEMNVSTLELGDSALYLCASSTGQGAAAYTGELFFGEGSRLTVL.

This chain joins TRBV6-1 and TRBJ1-5; 9 bases align to TRBD1. Trimming took 4 bases from V and 8 from J; bases not matched to a gene: 6. Germline V gene lookup returns CDR1 MNHNS and CDR2 SASEGT. The CDR3 sequence is 14 residues long. The CDR3: CASSVPGQGEPQHF. The CDR3 DNA follows: TGTGCCAGCAGTGTCCCGGGACAGGGAGAGCCCCAGCATTTT.

This clone showed up just once. Within the sample, other DNA sequences also encode this same CDR3. The chain links TRBV7-3 to TRBJ1-1; D gene ambiguous. Germline V lookup: CDR1 SGHTA, CDR2 FQGTGA. The CDR3 is 13 amino acids. V was trimmed by 5 bases and J by 1 base, leaving 8 bases between them. The CDR3 sequence: CASSLSRNTEAFF. CDR3 coding DNA: TGTGCCAGCAGCCTATCGCGGAACACTGAAGCTTTCTTT.

This chain connects TRBV10-3 to TRBJ2-7; 7 bases line up with TRBD2. The CDR3 is 15 amino acids. Germline CDR1 reads ENHRY; CDR2 reads SYGVKD. V shed 8 bases and J 7 bases; nucleotides not matched to a gene: 17. The CDR3 here is CAIFDPFSGFREQYF. Here the CDR3 DNA reads TGTGCCATCTTTGATCCATTTAGCGGGTTTCGAGAGCAGTACTTC.

The chain has TRBV19 and TRBJ1-6; TRBD1 agrees at 7 bases. J gave up 5 bases and V 8 bases, and 6 bases lay outside the gene matches. This CDR3 region has 14 residues. The germline V gene has CDR1 LNHDA and CDR2 SQIVND (reference sequence). CDR3 protein: CASYNRGHNSPLHF. The CDR3 bases are TGTGCCAGTTATAACAGGGGCCATAATTCACCCCTCCACTTT. Complete variable domain (other parts from reference TRBV19 and TRBJ1-6): DGGITQSPKYLFRKEGQNVTLSCEQNLNHDAMYWYRQDPGQGLRLIYYSQIVNDFQKGDIAEGYSVSREKKESFPLTVTSAQKNPTAFYLCASYNRGHNSPLHFGNGTRLTVT.

The chain joins TRBV14 to TRBJ1-3; D perhaps matches TRBD1 (6 bases). The CDR3 loop spans 15 amino acids. The V and J ends lost 2 bases and 2 bases respectively, with 10 bases between them. Germline V gene lookup returns CDR1 SGHDN and CDR2 FVKESK. CDR3: CASSQIAGAGNTIYF. CDR3 in DNA: TGTGCCAGCAGCCAAATCGCAGGGGCTGGAAACACCATATATTTT.

This chain's CDR3 is CASSPLKGGDYNEQFF. The CDR3 region has the DNA TGCGCCAGCAGCCCCCTCAAAGGGGGGGACTACAATGAGCAGTTCTTC. The genes are TRBV4-3 and TRBJ2-1, with D possibly TRBD2 on 7 matching bases. The length of the CDR3 is 16 residues. Trimming took off 4 bases at V and 3 bases at J, with 16 bases between the two ends. CDR1 and CDR2 from the germline V gene are LGHNA and YSLEER.

CDR3 protein: CAISGKPGLQATDTQYF. The CDR3 nucleotides are TGTGCCATCAGTGGGAAACCGGGACTTCAAGCCACAGATACGCAGTATTTT. This rearrangement joins TRBV10-3 to TRBJ2-3; D possibly corresponds to TRBD2 (6 bases). The CDR3 sequence is 17 residues long. The germline V gene has CDR1 ENHRY and CDR2 SYGVKD. Trimming took 4 bases from V and 2 from J, leaving 19 bases between them.

This chain connects TRBV10-3 to TRBJ1-6, with D perhaps TRBD1 (5 bases). CDR3 length: 15 amino acids. CDR1 and CDR2 (germline): ENHRY, SYGVKD. V gave up 2 bases and J gave up 5 bases, with 10 bases separating them. The DNA for the CDR3 is TGTGCCATCAGTGAGCAGGGTAATGATAATTCACCCCTCCACTTT. It is translated as CAISEQGNDNSPLHF.

The chain links TRBV28 to TRBJ1-2, with TRBD1 identical over 8 bases. The CDR3 is made up of 13 amino acids. V lost 5 bases and J lost 8; bases outside the gene matches: 7. The germline V gene encodes CDR1 MDHEN and CDR2 SYDVKM. The CDR3 DNA follows: TGTGCCAGCAGTCTCACAAGGACAGGGGGCTACACCTTC. Translating it yields CASSLTRTGGYTF.

The chain carries TRBV9 and TRBJ1-3, with a possible D match to TRBD1 (6 bases). Trimming cost V 3 bases and J 0 bases, with 7 bases left between them. CDR1 is SGDLS, CDR2 YYNGEE, per germline. The CDR3 sequence is 14 residues long. The CDR3 reads CASSAQGSGNTIYF. DNA for the CDR3: TGTGCCAGCAGCGCACAGGGCTCTGGAAACACCATATATTTT.

The gene calls are TRBV5-1 and TRBJ2-1, with 7 bases fitting TRBD1. This CDR3 region has 15 residues. Germline values: CDR1 SGHRS, CDR2 YFSETQ. Germline trimming cut 5 bases from V and 6 bases from J; bases unmatched to any gene: 11. The CDR3 is CASRTGTVSPNEQFF. In DNA form, the CDR3 reads TGCGCCAGCAGAACCGGGACAGTCTCTCCCAATGAGCAGTTCTTC.

The V call is TRBV6-5, the J call TRBJ2-5; D gene unclear. Germline CDR1 MNHEY, CDR2 SVGAGI. The CDR3 is 12 amino acids. V shed 6 bases and J shed 2 bases, with 7 bases lying between them. The CDR3 DNA reads TGTGCCAGCAGCCGTCCTCAAGAGACCCAGTACTTC. Amino acid sequence: CASSRPQETQYF.

The chain is built from TRBV5-1 and TRBJ2-5; TRBD1 aligns across 7 bases. This CDR3 region has 13 residues. Trimming at V came to 7 bases and at J to 2 bases, leaving 5 bases not matched to a gene. Germline values: CDR1 SGHRS, CDR2 YFSETQ. CDR3 sequence reads: CASRQGVQETQYF. The CDR3 DNA reads TGCGCCAGCCGGCAGGGGGTACAAGAGACCCAGTACTTC.